The T cell receptor beta chain described here comes from a study of blood T cells in healthy people across ages. Trimming at V came to 4 bases and at J to 9 bases, leaving 6 bases not matched to a gene. This CDR3 spans 14 amino acids. The germline CDR1 and CDR2 sequences are SGHTA and FQGNSA. A sample-barcoded 5' primer and a J-beta primer mix were used in a second PCR of roughly 6 to 11 cycles. TCRdb passed the 5' RACE reads through MiXCR, listing each CDR3 protein once. The data contain around 1,500,000 distinct CDR3 sequences, approximately 38% of them singletons. Source material: blood. The chain joins TRBV7-2 to TRBJ1-6; 7 bases fit TRBD1. The sequence derives from a young woman in good health. This CDR3 is CASSSDRAGSPLHF. In nucleotides, the CDR3 is TGTGCCAGCAGCTCCGACAGGGCAGGTTCACCCCTCCACTTT.